Given below is one T cell receptor (beta chain) in context. What it binds is unknown. Through a sample-barcoded 5' primer and a J-beta primer mix, a second PCR was run for about 6 to 12 cycles. TCRdb ran MiXCR on the 5' RACE reads and lists one entry per CDR3 protein. The data contain under 1,100,000 distinct CDR3 sequences, about 23% of them singletons. These data originate in a study of blood T cells in healthy people across ages. Each sample yielded at least 6.5 million isolated PBMCs. Whole-study findings and limits: Compared with aged donors, long-lived donors showed fewer expanded clones, suggesting selection.

This same sample was also part of a study on T cells of mothers and their children. That source notes: Donation was provided by three healthy Caucasian mothers along with their six children. From each mother came over 9.5 million TCR beta CDR3 reads, and from each child came 2.5 million to 3 million.

The specimen sequenced was blood. This receptor was identified in a girl aged 2 to 9 in good health.

DNA for the CDR3: TGCAGCGTCCACGAGGCCTACGAGCAGTACTTC. Its translation is CSVHEAYEQYF. The J gene is TRBJ2-7, the V gene TRBV29-1, with no clear D. The V gene lost 6 bases and the J gene lost 2 bases, with 8 bases spanning the gap. This CDR3 has 11 amino acids. CDR1 is SQVTM, CDR2 ANQGSEA, per germline.